One and the same sample provided the 17 T cell receptor beta chains below, sequenced in a study of cytomegalovirus exposure and HLA in healthy donors (dated by TCRdb to the late 2010s). The library was obtained by the immunoSEQ multiplex PCR assay. For the multiplex PCR, a mixture combining 60 forward primers for TCR Vbeta segments and 13 reverse primers for TCR Jbeta segments was used. TCRdb's version of the immuneACCESS table is confined to in-frame rearrangements and falls short of the full clone set. An unresolved V gene accounts for under half of the shortfall where checked; the remainder is of unknown origin. Here the sample has about 90,000 clones; less than 80% occur a single time. The ten largest make up 20% to 25% of the sample. Sequenced: PBMCs. All receptors come from a man aged 25 to 40 in good health and CMV-seropositive.

The chain uses TRBV27 and TRBJ2-7; the match to TRBD1 covers 8 bases. This CDR3 contains 15 residues. Per the germline V gene, CDR1 is MNHEY and CDR2 is SMNVEV (reference sequence). After removal of 3 bases from V and 2 bases from J, the junction contained 6 bases not matched to a gene. The CDR3 coding sequence is TGTGCCAGCAGTTTTGGCAGGGGGCCTCCCTACGAGCAGTACTTC. It encodes CASSFGRGPPYEQYF.

V usage is TRBV28 and J usage is TRBJ1-4; D gene uncertain. Germline V gene sequence: CDR1 MDHEN, CDR2 SYDVKM. The CDR3 is made up of 17 amino acids. Trimming removed 8 bases from V and 6 bases from J, with 25 bases in between. CDR3 sequence (DNA): TGTGCCAGCGGGTGGGGAGGCGGACCTGGCGGTTATGAAAAACTGTTTTTT. Residues: CASGWGGGPGGYEKLFF.

The chain carries TRBV7-9 and TRBJ1-5, with D tentatively TRBD1 (6 bases). The CDR3 length is 16 residues. V lost 2 bases and J 0 bases, leaving 11 bases between the germline ends. The germline CDR1 and CDR2 sequences are SEHNR and FQNEAQ (reference sequence). CDR3 sequence: CASSLSRQASNQPQHF. CDR3 nucleotide sequence: TGTGCCAGCAGCTTAAGCCGACAGGCTAGCAATCAGCCCCAGCATTTT. Based on the CDR3 plus reference TRBV7-9 and TRBJ1-5, the full variable domain is DTGVSQNPRHKITKRGQNVTFRCDPISEHNRLYWYRQTLGQGPEFLTYFQNEAQLEKSRLLSDRFSAERPKGSFSTLEIQRTEQGDSAMYLCASSLSRQASNQPQHFGDGTRLSIL.

The chain is built from TRBV4-1 and TRBJ2-1; no clear D. Trimming stripped 8 bases from V and 0 bases from J, with 14 bases between. Looked up from germline, CDR1 is MGHRA and CDR2 is YSYEKL. CDR3 length: 15 amino acids. The DNA of the CDR3 is TGCGCCAGCCGGTACCTCGCGAGCTCCTACAATGAGCAGTTCTTC. This codes for CASRYLASSYNEQFF.

The chain couples TRBV2 to TRBJ2-5, with a tentative D call TRBD2 (6 bases). CDR3 length: 15 amino acids. Deletions cut 3 bases from V and 1 base from J, with 12 bases between. Germline loops: CDR1 SNHLY, CDR2 FYNNEI. The CDR3 region is CASSDEEGIQETQYF. The CDR3 nucleotides are TGTGCCAGCAGTGACGAGGAGGGAATCCAAGAGACCCAGTACTTC.

The chain carries TRBV5-1 and TRBJ2-5; 14 nucleotides line up with TRBD2. V trimming: 4 bases; J trimming: 2 bases; junction bases outside the gene matches: 13. The germline gives CDR1 SGHRS, CDR2 YFSETQ. This CDR3 spans 19 amino acids. CDR3 bases: TGCGCCAGCAGCCGTGTTACCGGACTAGCGGGGGGCCAACAAGAGACCCAGTACTTC. Translated, it gives CASSRVTGLAGGQQETQYF.

This clone came up a few times. The chain links TRBV15 to TRBJ1-5, with 9 positions matching TRBD1. The length of the CDR3 is 16 residues. Trimming at V came to 3 bases and at J to 0 bases, leaving 3 bases not matched to a gene. The germline gives CDR1 LNHNV, CDR2 YYDKDF (reference sequence). The CDR3 is CATSSGTGLSNQPQHF. The CDR3 DNA sequence: TGTGCCACCAGCAGCGGGACAGGGCTTAGCAATCAGCCCCAGCATTTT.

CDR3 sequence: CASSKLAGLTNEQFF. The CDR3 region has the DNA TGTGCCAGCAGTAAACTAGCGGGACTTACCAATGAGCAGTTCTTC. The V and J genes are TRBV27 and TRBJ2-1, with 10 positions matching TRBD2. The germline gives CDR1 MNHEY, CDR2 SMNVEV (reference sequence). The V gene end was trimmed by 5 bases and the J gene end by 6 bases; junction bases not matched to a gene: 7. The CDR3 extends over 15 amino acids.

This clone appeared a single time. This chain links TRBV6-1 with TRBJ2-7; a possible D gene is TRBD2 (6 bases). CDR3 length: 13 residues. The germline gives CDR1 MNHNS, CDR2 SASEGT. Trimming stripped 6 bases from V and 3 bases from J, with 12 bases between. The CDR3 DNA sequence: TGTGCCAGCAGCCCGCGGGAAGTCTACGAGCAGTACTTC. The encoded protein is CASSPREVYEQYF.

The chain couples TRBV5-1 to TRBJ2-1, with TRBD2 as a possible D gene (6 bases). The CDR3 consists of 19 residues. CDR1 and CDR2 (germline): SGHRS, YFSETQ. The V gene lost 0 bases and the J gene lost 6 bases, with 25 bases spanning the gap. CDR3 sequence: CASSLGILIVGRRRNEQFF. The CDR3 DNA is TGCGCCAGCAGCTTGGGTATCTTAATCGTCGGGAGACGACGCAATGAGCAGTTCTTC.

This chain links TRBV28 with TRBJ1-1, with D tentatively TRBD1 (6 bases). The CDR3 length is 13 residues. Germline V lookup: CDR1 MDHEN, CDR2 SYDVKM. Between the trimmed V and J ends, which lost 6 bases and 5 bases, there was a span of 13 bases. The CDR3 region is CASRGTWRTEAFF. For the CDR3, the DNA is TGTGCCAGCAGGGGGACATGGCGTACTGAAGCTTTCTTT.

The V gene is TRBV15, the J gene TRBJ1-2; 7 bases are a match to TRBD1. The ends lost 1 base at V and 1 base at J; junction bases unmatched: 9. The CDR3 is made up of 17 amino acids. CDR1 is LNHNV and CDR2 is YYDKDF in the germline V gene (reference sequence). CDR3: CATSRAPGTDLNYGYTF. CDR3 in DNA: TGTGCCACCAGCAGAGCCCCCGGGACAGATCTTAACTATGGCTACACCTTC.

In this sample, this clone turned up once. The chain has TRBV9 and TRBJ2-1, with 8 bases identical to TRBD2. This CDR3 is 15 amino acids long. The germline CDR1 and CDR2 sequences are SGDLS and YYNGEE. With 0 bases clipped from V and 3 bases from J, the junction kept 2 bases outside the gene matches. CDR3 nucleotide sequence: TGTGCCAGCAGCGTAGACCGGGAGGGCTACAATGAGCAGTTCTTC. Translating gives CASSVDREGYNEQFF.

The chain links TRBV29-1 to TRBJ2-1; 8 nucleotides align to TRBD2. CDR1 and CDR2 from the germline V gene are SQVTM and ANQGSEA. V dropped 7 bases and J dropped 6; count of bases not matched to a gene: 8. The CDR3 runs 13 residues. CDR3 protein: CSAGTSSSNEQFF. Written as DNA, the CDR3 is TGCAGCGCCGGGACTAGTAGTAGCAATGAGCAGTTCTTC.

About this clone: A read error is possible here, since a much larger clone lies one base away. The V and J genes are TRBV7-3 and TRBJ2-3; no definite D call. From germline, CDR1 is SGHTA and CDR2 FQGTGA. V gave up 3 bases and J gave up 3 bases, with 7 bases separating them. The CDR3 has 13 amino acids. For the CDR3, the DNA is TGTGCCAGCAGCTTGAGGATAACAGATACGCAGTATTTT. Translating gives CASSLRITDTQYF.

V gene TRBV7-8 combines with J gene TRBJ1-1, with D perhaps matching TRBD1 (6 bases). The CDR3 runs 14 residues. Germline V gives CDR1 SGHVS, CDR2 FQNEAQ. Trimming stripped 2 bases from V and 1 base from J, with 8 bases between. This CDR3 is CASSLQDRNTEAFF. Here the CDR3 DNA reads TGTGCCAGCAGCTTACAGGACAGGAACACTGAAGCTTTCTTT.

The chain employs TRBV30 and TRBJ2-2; 8 nucleotides line up with TRBD1. The CDR3 contains 13 residues. Germline-derived CDR1 and CDR2 are GTSNPN and SVGIG (reference sequence). J was trimmed by 6 bases and V by 0 bases; bases with no gene match: 0. This CDR3 reads CAWSVTGAGELFF. Here the CDR3 DNA reads TGTGCCTGGAGTGTGACAGGGGCCGGGGAGCTGTTTTTT.